This T cell receptor beta chain was recorded in a study of T cell responses to AZD1222 COVID-19 vaccine. Study-wide results and caveats: Reports say nearly half of spike-specific TCRs go after unmutated variant regions. Most donors were white British, females outnumbered males, and clonal diversity was possibly underestimated.

Turning to this clone: What it binds is not known.

Using immunoSEQ multiplex PCR, the repertoire was profiled, and TCRdb retains in-frame clones only, with some absent. The sample yields roughly 120,000 clones, 75% to 95% seen once. The germline V gene encodes CDR1 SGHNT and CDR2 YYREEE (reference sequence). There are 13 residues in the CDR3. V lost 0 bases to trimming and J lost 0 bases, with 4 bases between them. Sequencing used peripheral blood, obtained 28 days after the second dose of the MenACWY control vaccine. This clonotype originated in an adult who received the MenACWY meningococcal vaccine as a control. This chain connects TRBV5-4 to TRBJ2-7; D call uncertain. The CDR3 region has the DNA TGTGCCAGCAGCTTGGGGTCCTCCTACGAGCAGTACTTC. This sequence encodes CASSLGSSYEQYF.